Many counts were recorded for the clone carrying this T cell receptor (beta chain). The authors amplified TCR beta CDR3 regions from RNA transcripts. First-round RT-PCR relied on HTBI primers, and a second-round multiplex PCR came next. Each CDR3 protein gets one entry after TCRdb re-called the multiplex PCR reads with MiXCR. The repertoire holds 680,000 or so distinct CDR3 sequences, about a fifth seen once, with more than 5.5% in the top ten. About 10 ml of fresh blood yielded the PBMCs by density gradient. The sample belongs to a study of Graves' ophthalmopathy and Graves' hyperthyroidism. Study details: Researchers obtained peripheral blood at initial diagnosis, before any treatment had begun.

The CDR3 sequence is 14 residues long. V was clipped by 6 bases and J by 3 bases, with 15 bases between them. Germline assignment: CDR1 SGHRS and CDR2 YFSETQ. The J gene is TRBJ1-1, the V gene TRBV5-1, with D perhaps TRBD1 (5 bases). The source is a woman aged 18 to 35 with stable Graves' hyperthyroidism. Some clones in this sample may be carry-over from other donors' samples. The material sequenced was peripheral blood. The CDR3 is CASTRDLGDTEAFF. The CDR3 DNA reads as TGCGCCAGCACCAGGGACTTGGGGGACACTGAAGCTTTCTTT. Looking up the rest from reference TRBV5-1 and TRBJ1-1 gives the full variable domain: KAGVTQTPRYLIKTRGQQVTLSCSPISGHRSVSWYQQTPGQGLQFLFEYFSETQRNKGNFPGRFSGRQFSNSRSEMNVSTLELGDSALYLCASTRDLGDTEAFFGQGTRLTVV.